The 29 T cell receptor beta chains presented below share a single source sample, sequenced in a study of blood T cell repertoires in COVID-19. Measured with immunoSEQ multiplex PCR; TCRdb has only the in-frame clones, and not every one. The sample has roughly 150,000 clones, approximately 85% seen once. The sample comprised peripheral blood. The origin of the receptors is a woman aged 55-75 years with COVID-19, enrolled during active disease.

The CDR3 loop is CASTDPGGDEQFF. CDR3 coding DNA: TGTGCCAGCACCGACCCCGGCGGCGATGAGCAGTTCTTC. The chain has TRBV6-5 and TRBJ2-1; the D is unclear. The CDR3 runs to 13 residues. The germline gives CDR1 MNHEY, CDR2 SVGAGI. V lost 7 bases to trimming and J lost 8 bases, with 15 bases between them.

Only one count was recorded for this clone. This chain connects TRBV5-4 to TRBJ2-7; D not certain. Trimming cost V 0 bases and J 0 bases, with 10 bases left between them. CDR1 is SGHNT, CDR2 YYREEE, per germline (reference sequence). The CDR3 loop spans 15 amino acids. In DNA form, the CDR3 reads TGTGCCAGCAGCTTGGGCGGAGCCAGCTCCTACGAGCAGTACGTC. Its protein product is CASSLGGASSYEQYV.

V usage is TRBV9 and J usage is TRBJ2-1; 13 positions agree with TRBD2. The V gene end was trimmed by 2 bases and the J gene end by 3 bases; junction bases not matched to a gene: 17. CDR3 length equals 21 residues. The germline gives CDR1 SGDLS, CDR2 YYNGEE. The CDR3: CASSVSSGIGGLAGSYNEQFF. For the CDR3, the DNA is TGTGCCAGCAGCGTTAGTAGCGGCATAGGGGGACTAGCGGGGAGCTACAATGAGCAGTTCTTC. Variable domain in full (rest from reference TRBV9 and TRBJ2-1): DSGVTQTPKHLITATGQRVTLRCSPRSGDLSVYWYQQSLDQGLQFLIQYYNGEERAKGNILERFSAQQFPDLHSELNLSSLELGDSALYFCASSVSSGIGGLAGSYNEQFFGPGTRLTVL.

V is TRBV11-2 and J is TRBJ1-1; 7 positions agree with TRBD1. The CDR3 loop spans 12 amino acids. After removal of 11 bases from V and 1 base from J, the junction contained 4 bases not matched to a gene. Germline values: CDR1 SGHAT, CDR2 FQNNGV. CDR3 in amino acids: CAGRQGNTEAFF. CDR3 coding DNA: TGTGCCGGGAGACAGGGGAACACTGAAGCTTTCTTT.

V is TRBV6-5 and J is TRBJ2-7; possible D gene TRBD2, 5 bases. Germline CDR1 is MNHEY and CDR2 is SVGAGI. CDR3 length: 15 amino acids. V lost 5 bases and J lost 6, with 20 bases in between. CDR3 residues: CASSLPGIEPAEQYF. As DNA, the CDR3 is TGTGCCAGCAGTCTCCCCGGGATCGAACCGGCCGAGCAGTACTTC.

V is TRBV3-1 (or the pseudogene TRBV3-2) and J is TRBJ2-1; D ambiguous. The ends were cut back, 0 bases at V and 6 bases at J, with 12 bases in the middle. The length of the CDR3 is 15 residues. The germline V gene has CDR1 LGHDT and CDR2 YNNKEL (reference sequence). The CDR3 region has the DNA TGTGCCAGCAGCCAAGACCAGGCCGTGGGCAATGAGCAGTTCTTC. It encodes CASSQDQAVGNEQFF.

The CDR3: CASSVLAGLGDNEQFF. CDR3 DNA: TGTGCCAGCAGCGTTCTAGCGGGTTTAGGAGACAATGAGCAGTTCTTC. The chain recombines TRBV9 with TRBJ2-1; TRBD2 aligns across 8 bases. Germline CDR1 reads SGDLS; CDR2 reads YYNGEE. V dropped 2 bases and J dropped 5; count of bases not matched to a gene: 9. The CDR3 covers 16 residues.

The V call is TRBV5-1, the J call TRBJ2-5; TRBD1 might be the D (6 bases). With 4 bases removed from V and 2 bases from J, the gap between germline ends came to 6 bases. This CDR3 comprises 12 residues. CDR1 is SGHRS, CDR2 YFSETQ, per germline. CDR3 sequence: CASSGTQETQYF. The CDR3 region has the DNA TGCGCCAGCAGCGGGACACAAGAGACCCAGTACTTC.

V usage is TRBV27 and J usage is TRBJ1-3; 7 bases align to TRBD1. Germline lookup yields CDR1 MNHEY and CDR2 SMNVEV (reference sequence). CDR3 length: 16 residues. V trimming: 6 bases; J trimming: 0 bases; junction bases outside the gene matches: 8. The CDR3 region has the DNA TGTGCCAGCAGGGGGCCCCGACAGGGCTCTGGAAACACCATATATTTT. Protein: CASRGPRQGSGNTIYF.

DNA for the CDR3: TGTGCCAGCAGCTTAGATCCGCAGACAGGGGGCTATGGCTACACCTTC. This gives the protein CASSLDPQTGGYGYTF. V is TRBV11-2 and J is TRBJ1-2; 9 bases map to TRBD1. V lost 0 bases, J lost 4 bases, and 6 bases stayed unmatched. Germline CDR1 reads SGHAT; CDR2 reads FQNNGV. The CDR3 extends over 16 amino acids.

This chain uses TRBV2 with TRBJ2-2, with 9 nucleotides matching TRBD1. Per germline, CDR1 SNHLY and CDR2 FYNNEI. V gave up 7 bases and J gave up 0 bases; unmatched junction bases: 3. CDR3 length equals 15 residues. Here the CDR3 DNA reads TGTGCCAGCACCCGGGACAGGGCGAACACCGGGGAGCTGTTTTTT. Translated: CASTRDRANTGELFF.

Regarding this clone: Other DNA sequences in this specimen translate into the identical CDR3. The chain carries TRBV7-3 and TRBJ2-1; 10 bases are a match to TRBD1. This CDR3 spans 15 amino acids. Germline CDR1 SGHTA, CDR2 FQGTGA. Unmatched junction bases numbered 1, after V lost 5 bases and J lost 0 bases. The CDR3 DNA reads TGTGCCAGCAGCCGGGACAGGGGCTCCTACAATGAGCAGTTCTTC. Protein product: CASSRDRGSYNEQFF.

The chain combines TRBV14 with TRBJ2-2; D call uncertain. Trimming stripped 4 bases from V and 2 bases from J, with 14 bases between. Per germline, CDR1 SGHDN and CDR2 FVKESK. This CDR3 is built from 16 residues. In nucleotides, the CDR3 is TGTGCCAGCAGCCCTCGCGGTCCCCTCAACACCGGGGAGCTGTTTTTT. Amino acids: CASSPRGPLNTGELFF.

This rearrangement joins TRBV5-6 to TRBJ2-5, with D maybe TRBD2 (6 bases). This CDR3 region has 15 residues. In germline, CDR1 is SGHDT, CDR2 YYEEEE. V was trimmed by 4 bases and J by 4 bases, leaving 17 bases between them. The CDR3: CASSASGLSGETQYF. DNA for the CDR3: TGTGCCAGCAGCGCCTCAGGACTAAGTGGAGAGACCCAGTACTTC.

The rearrangement uses TRBV18 and TRBJ1-1, with D unresolved. The germline V and J ends were trimmed by 0 bases and 4 bases, with 3 bases remaining between them. CDR3 size: 12 residues. Germline V gene lookup returns CDR1 KGHSH and CDR2 LQKENI. CDR3 amino acids: CASSPPVTEAFF. The DNA for the CDR3 is TGTGCCAGCTCACCACCCGTCACTGAAGCTTTCTTT.

The chain has TRBV5-1 and TRBJ1-5; TRBD1 agrees at 9 bases. The length of the CDR3 is 14 residues. CDR1 is SGHRS and CDR2 is YFSETQ in the germline V gene. The J segment lost 5 bases and the V segment lost 4 bases, leaving 4 bases of the junction unmatched. The CDR3 region has the DNA TGCGCCAGCAGCCCCGGACAGGGGTATCAGCCCCAGCATTTT. Translation: CASSPGQGYQPQHF.

The CDR3 loop reads CASSLGGANSPLHF. CDR3 nucleotides: TGTGCCAGCAGCTTAGGGGGCGCGAATTCACCCCTCCACTTT. The rearrangement joins TRBV5-8 to TRBJ1-6; 7 bases align to TRBD1. The V gene end was trimmed by 2 bases and the J gene end by 7 bases; junction bases not matched to a gene: 3. Germline CDR1 and CDR2: SGHTS and YDEGEE. This CDR3 is 14 amino acids long.

V gene TRBV30 combines with J gene TRBJ1-1; 7 bases are shared with TRBD1. Germline CDR1 GTSNPN, CDR2 SVGIG (reference sequence). V shed 2 bases, J shed 6 bases, and the junction held 18 bases outside the gene matches. The CDR3 has 17 amino acids. CDR3 in amino acids: CAWSRPAWDSGLAEAFF. The CDR3 DNA sequence: TGTGCCTGGAGTAGACCGGCCTGGGACAGCGGGTTGGCTGAAGCTTTCTTT. The full variable domain, in which reference TRBV30 and TRBJ1-1 provide the parts outside the CDR3, is SQTIHQWPATLVQPVGSPLSLECTVEGTSNPNLYWYRQAAGRGLQLLFYSVGIGQISSEVPQNLSASRPQDRQFILSSKKLLLSDSGFYLCAWSRPAWDSGLAEAFFGQGTRLTVV.

This chain joins TRBV7-3 and TRBJ1-1, with D possibly TRBD1 on 5 matching bases. Per germline, CDR1 SGHTA and CDR2 FQGTGA. There are 13 residues in the CDR3. V was trimmed by 2 bases and J by 4 bases, leaving 8 bases between them. Written as DNA, the CDR3 is TGTGCCAGCAGCTTAGGTGACAGCACTGAAGCTTTCTTT. It specifies CASSLGDSTEAFF.

The V gene is TRBV7-2, the J gene TRBJ2-3, with D perhaps matching TRBD2 (5 bases). CDR1 and CDR2 (germline): SGHTA, FQGNSA. The CDR3 is made up of 13 amino acids. Trimming took off 5 bases at V and 7 bases at J, with 13 bases between the two ends. As DNA, the CDR3 is TGTGCCAGCAGCCCCCCGGGGTGGAATACGCAGTATTTT. It specifies CASSPPGWNTQYF.

The J gene is TRBJ1-1, the V gene TRBV10-2, with D possibly matching TRBD1 (5 bases). V was clipped by 4 bases and J by 13 bases, with 16 bases between them. This CDR3 region has 12 residues. Germline CDR1 and CDR2: WSHSY and SAAADI. In nucleotides, the CDR3 is TGCGCCAGCAGTGCACAGGCGAGCATTCGTTTCTTT. Amino acid sequence: CASSAQASIRFF.

The gene calls are TRBV5-6 and TRBJ2-5; 7 bases are a match to TRBD2. This CDR3 is built from 14 residues. CDR1 is SGHDT and CDR2 is YYEEEE in the germline V gene. V dropped 4 bases and J dropped 1; count of bases not matched to a gene: 4. CDR3 bases: TGTGCCAGCAGCATAACTAGCGCCCAAGAGACCCAGTACTTC. It is translated as CASSITSAQETQYF.

The chain has TRBV11-2 and TRBJ2-7; 10 positions agree with TRBD1. V gave up 5 bases and J gave up 2 bases; unmatched junction bases: 6. CDR3 length: 15 residues. Germline CDR1 is SGHAT and CDR2 is FQNNGV. For the CDR3, the DNA is TGTGCCAGCAGCAAAGACAGGGGGCAAACCTACGAGCAGTACTTC. Its translation: CASSKDRGQTYEQYF.

This chain connects TRBV19 to TRBJ2-1; the match to TRBD2 covers 12 bases. The CDR3 is 17 amino acids. J was trimmed by 2 bases and V by 4 bases; bases with no gene match: 6. Germline V gives CDR1 LNHDA, CDR2 SQIVND (reference sequence). The CDR3 DNA follows: TGTGCCAGTAGTACACGGACTAGCGGGATGACCTACAATGAGCAGTTCTTC. It codes for CASSTRTSGMTYNEQFF.

The DNA of the CDR3 is TGTGCCAGCAGCCAAGAGTCAGGGGAAAAACTGTTTTTT. Residues: CASSQESGEKLFF. The V and J genes are TRBV14 and TRBJ1-4, with D possibly matching TRBD1 (5 bases). The CDR3 totals 13 residues. Germline V gives CDR1 SGHDN, CDR2 FVKESK. V was cut by 0 bases and J by 8 bases, with 7 bases left in between. Using reference TRBV14 and TRBJ1-4 for the parts outside the CDR3, the full variable domain is EAGVTQFPSHSVIEKGQTVTLRCDPISGHDNLYWYRRVMGKEIKFLLHFVKESKQDESGMPNNRFLAERTGGTYSTLKVQPAELEDSGVYFCASSQESGEKLFFGSGTQLSVL.

The rearrangement uses TRBV19 and TRBJ1-1; D is unclear. The V and J ends lost 8 bases and 0 bases respectively, with 10 bases between them. Per the germline V gene, CDR1 is LNHDA and CDR2 is SQIVND (reference sequence). This CDR3 is built from 13 residues. The CDR3 DNA reads as TGTGCCAGTGTTACCGAGATGAACACTGAAGCTTTCTTT. This encodes CASVTEMNTEAFF.

This chain connects TRBV7-3 to TRBJ2-3, with TRBD1 as a possible D gene (7 bases). V lost 5 bases and J 2 bases, leaving 14 bases between the germline ends. Germline V CDR1 and CDR2: SGHTA, FQGTGA. The CDR3 sequence is 15 residues long. The CDR3: CASSQGGGPTDTQYF. CDR3 nucleotides: TGTGCCAGCAGCCAAGGAGGGGGCCCCACAGATACGCAGTATTTT.

V and J are TRBV15 and TRBJ1-4, with 7 bases fitting TRBD1. V trimming: 0 bases; J trimming: 8 bases; junction bases outside the gene matches: 6. This CDR3 contains 15 residues. Looked up from germline, CDR1 is LNHNV and CDR2 is YYDKDF (reference sequence). The CDR3 here is CATSRDRQGVEKLFF. For the CDR3, the DNA is TGTGCCACCAGCAGAGATCGACAGGGCGTCGAAAAACTGTTTTTT.

The gene calls are TRBV5-1 and TRBJ1-6; 7 bases align to TRBD1. The CDR3 runs 15 residues. Germline loops: CDR1 SGHRS, CDR2 YFSETQ. The V segment lost 1 base and the J segment 7 bases; nucleotides outside the gene matches: 5. The CDR3 nucleotides are TGCGCCAGCAGCTTGCAGACAGGGCGCAATTCACCCCTCCACTTT. This encodes CASSLQTGRNSPLHF.